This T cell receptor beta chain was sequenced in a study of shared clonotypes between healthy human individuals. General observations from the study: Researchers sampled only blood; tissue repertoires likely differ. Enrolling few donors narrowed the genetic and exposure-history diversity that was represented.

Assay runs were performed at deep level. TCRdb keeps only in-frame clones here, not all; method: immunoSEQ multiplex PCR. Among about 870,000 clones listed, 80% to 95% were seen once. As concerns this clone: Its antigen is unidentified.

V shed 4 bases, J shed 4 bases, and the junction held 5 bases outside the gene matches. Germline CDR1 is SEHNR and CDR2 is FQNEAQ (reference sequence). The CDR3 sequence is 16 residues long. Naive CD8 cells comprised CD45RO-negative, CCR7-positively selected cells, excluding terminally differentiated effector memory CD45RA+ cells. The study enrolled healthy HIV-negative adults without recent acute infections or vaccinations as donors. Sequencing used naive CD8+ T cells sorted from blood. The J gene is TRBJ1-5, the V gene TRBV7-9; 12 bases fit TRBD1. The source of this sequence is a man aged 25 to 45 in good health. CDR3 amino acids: CASSSGTGGENQPQHF. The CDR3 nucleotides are TGTGCCAGCAGCTCGGGGACAGGGGGCGAAAATCAGCCCCAGCATTTT.